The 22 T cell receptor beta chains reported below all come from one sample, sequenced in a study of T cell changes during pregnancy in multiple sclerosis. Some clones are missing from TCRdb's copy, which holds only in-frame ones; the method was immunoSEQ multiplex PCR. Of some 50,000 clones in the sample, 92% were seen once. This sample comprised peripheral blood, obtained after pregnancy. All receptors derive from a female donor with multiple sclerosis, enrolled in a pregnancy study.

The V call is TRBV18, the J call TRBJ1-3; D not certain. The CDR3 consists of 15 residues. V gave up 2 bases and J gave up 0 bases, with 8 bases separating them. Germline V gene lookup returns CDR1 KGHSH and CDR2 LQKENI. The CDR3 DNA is TGTGCCAGCTCACCAATCGGTGTCTCTGGAAACACCATATATTTT. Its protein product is CASSPIGVSGNTIYF.

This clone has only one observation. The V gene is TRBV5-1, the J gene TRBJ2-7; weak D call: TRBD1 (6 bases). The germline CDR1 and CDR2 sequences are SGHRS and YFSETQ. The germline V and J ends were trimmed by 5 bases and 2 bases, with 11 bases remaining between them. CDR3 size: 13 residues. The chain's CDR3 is CASSFGQTYEQYF. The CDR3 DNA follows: TGCGCCAGCAGTTTCGGACAGACCTACGAGCAGTACTTC.

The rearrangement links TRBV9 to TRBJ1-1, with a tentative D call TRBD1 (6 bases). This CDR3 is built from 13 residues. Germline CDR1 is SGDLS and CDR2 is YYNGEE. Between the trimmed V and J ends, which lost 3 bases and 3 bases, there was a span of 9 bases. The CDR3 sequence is CASSAGHYTEAFF. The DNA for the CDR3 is TGTGCCAGCAGCGCGGGACATTACACTGAAGCTTTCTTT.

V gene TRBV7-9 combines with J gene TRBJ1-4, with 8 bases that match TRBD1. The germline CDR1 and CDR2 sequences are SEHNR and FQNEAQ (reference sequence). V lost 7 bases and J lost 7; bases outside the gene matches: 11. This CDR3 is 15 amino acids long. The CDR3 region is CASKGRGQAGEKLFF. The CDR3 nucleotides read TGTGCCAGCAAGGGGAGGGGACAGGCGGGTGAAAAACTGTTTTTT.

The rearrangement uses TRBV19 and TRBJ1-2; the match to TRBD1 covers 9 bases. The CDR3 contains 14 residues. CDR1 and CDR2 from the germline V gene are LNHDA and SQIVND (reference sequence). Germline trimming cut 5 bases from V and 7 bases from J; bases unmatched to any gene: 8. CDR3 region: CASSPSQGAGGYTF. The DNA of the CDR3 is TGTGCCAGTAGTCCATCACAGGGGGCAGGTGGCTACACCTTC.

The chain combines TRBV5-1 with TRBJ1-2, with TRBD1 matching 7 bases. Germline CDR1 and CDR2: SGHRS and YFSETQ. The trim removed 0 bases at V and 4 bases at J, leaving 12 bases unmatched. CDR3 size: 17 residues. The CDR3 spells CASSLGPTPTGIYGYTF. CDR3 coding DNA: TGCGCCAGCAGCTTGGGCCCCACCCCGACAGGGATCTATGGCTACACCTTC.

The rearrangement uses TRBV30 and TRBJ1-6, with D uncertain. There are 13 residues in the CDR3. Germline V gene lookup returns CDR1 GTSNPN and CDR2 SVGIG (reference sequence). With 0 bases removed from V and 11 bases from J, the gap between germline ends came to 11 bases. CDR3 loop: CAWSVFLGTPLHF. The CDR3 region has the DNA TGTGCCTGGAGTGTGTTCCTCGGGACACCCCTCCACTTT.

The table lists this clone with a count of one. The CDR3 bases are TGTGCCAGTAGACCACAGGTATCATCCACAGATACGCAGTATTTT. Amino acids: CASRPQVSSTDTQYF. The V and J genes are TRBV19 and TRBJ2-3; perhaps TRBD1 as D (5 bases). The V end was cut by 6 bases, the J end by 2 bases, with 15 bases between. This CDR3 has 15 amino acids. Germline V gives CDR1 LNHDA, CDR2 SQIVND (reference sequence).

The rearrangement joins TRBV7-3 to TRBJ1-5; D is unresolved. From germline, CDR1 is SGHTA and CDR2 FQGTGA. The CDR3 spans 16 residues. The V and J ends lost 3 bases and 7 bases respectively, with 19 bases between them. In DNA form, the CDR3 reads TGTGCCAGCAGCTTGGGCGTGGCCGAGGCTAGCCAGCCCCAGCATTTT. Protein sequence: CASSLGVAEASQPQHF.

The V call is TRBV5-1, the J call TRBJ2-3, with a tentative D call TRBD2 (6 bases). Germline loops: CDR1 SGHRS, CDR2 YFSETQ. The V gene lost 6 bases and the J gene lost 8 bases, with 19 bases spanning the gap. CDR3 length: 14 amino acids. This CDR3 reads CASTPAGGAGTQYF. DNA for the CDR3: TGCGCCAGCACCCCTGCGGGCGGGGCAGGTACGCAGTATTTT.

For the CDR3, the DNA is TGTGCCAGCAGCTCGTACCCTAGCGGTTACTACAATGAGCAGTTCTTC. Protein: CASSSYPSGYYNEQFF. The chain employs TRBV6-6 and TRBJ2-1; 7 nucleotides align to TRBD2. The CDR3 runs to 16 residues. The germline CDR1 and CDR2 sequences are MNHNY and SVGAGI (reference sequence). V gave up 6 bases and J gave up 3 bases; unmatched junction bases: 11.

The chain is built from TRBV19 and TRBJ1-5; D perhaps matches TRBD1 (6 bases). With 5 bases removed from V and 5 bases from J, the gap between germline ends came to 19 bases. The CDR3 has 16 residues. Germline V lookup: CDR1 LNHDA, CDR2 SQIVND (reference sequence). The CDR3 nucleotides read TGTGCCAGTAGTCCTCGAGGACAGCCGAGTTATCAGCCCCAGCATTTT. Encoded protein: CASSPRGQPSYQPQHF.

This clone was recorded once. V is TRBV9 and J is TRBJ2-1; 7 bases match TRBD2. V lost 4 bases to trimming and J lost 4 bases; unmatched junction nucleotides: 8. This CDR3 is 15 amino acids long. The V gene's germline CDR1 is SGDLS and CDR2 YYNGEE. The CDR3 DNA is TGTGCCAGCAGCACGGGGGAGGGGAAATACAATGAGCAGTTCTTC. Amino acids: CASSTGEGKYNEQFF.

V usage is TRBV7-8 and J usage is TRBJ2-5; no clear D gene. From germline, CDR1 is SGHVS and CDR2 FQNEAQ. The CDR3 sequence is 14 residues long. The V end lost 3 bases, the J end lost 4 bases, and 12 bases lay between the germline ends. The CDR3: CASSLGRLIETQYF. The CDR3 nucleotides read TGTGCCAGCAGCTTGGGTCGACTCATAGAGACCCAGTACTTC.

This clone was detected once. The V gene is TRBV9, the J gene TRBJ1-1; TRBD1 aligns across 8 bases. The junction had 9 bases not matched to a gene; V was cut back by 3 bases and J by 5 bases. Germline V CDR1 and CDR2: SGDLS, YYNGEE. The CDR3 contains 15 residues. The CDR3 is CASSAPQGADTEAFF. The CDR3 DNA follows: TGTGCCAGCAGCGCTCCTCAGGGGGCAGATACTGAAGCTTTCTTT.

The CDR3 region is CASSEGDSSYEQYF. The CDR3 region has the DNA TGTGCCAGCAGTGAAGGGGACAGCTCCTACGAGCAGTACTTC. The gene calls are TRBV6-4 and TRBJ2-7, with 7 bases that match TRBD1. This CDR3 region has 14 residues. The ends lost 3 bases at V and 0 bases at J; junction bases unmatched: 2. Germline assignment: CDR1 MRHNA and CDR2 SNTAGT.

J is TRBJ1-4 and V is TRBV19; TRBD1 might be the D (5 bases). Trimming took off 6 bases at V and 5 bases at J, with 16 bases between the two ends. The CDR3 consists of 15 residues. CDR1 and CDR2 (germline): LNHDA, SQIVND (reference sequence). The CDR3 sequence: CASSLSGGWNEKLFF. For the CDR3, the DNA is TGTGCCAGTAGCCTCTCGGGGGGATGGAATGAAAAACTGTTTTTT. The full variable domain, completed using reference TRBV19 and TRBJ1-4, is DGGITQSPKYLFRKEGQNVTLSCEQNLNHDAMYWYRQDPGQGLRLIYYSQIVNDFQKGDIAEGYSVSREKKESFPLTVTSAQKNPTAFYLCASSLSGGWNEKLFFGSGTQLSVL.

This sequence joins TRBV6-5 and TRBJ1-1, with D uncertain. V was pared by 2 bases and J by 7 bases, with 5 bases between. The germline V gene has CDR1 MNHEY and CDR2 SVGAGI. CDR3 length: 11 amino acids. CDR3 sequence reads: CASSYGGEAFF. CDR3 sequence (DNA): TGTGCCAGCAGTTACGGAGGTGAAGCTTTCTTT.

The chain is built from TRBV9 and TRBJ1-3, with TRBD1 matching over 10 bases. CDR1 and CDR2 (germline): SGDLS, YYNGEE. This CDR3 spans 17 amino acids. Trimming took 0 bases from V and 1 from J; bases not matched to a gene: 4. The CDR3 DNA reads TGTGCCAGCAGCGTAGCCCCGGGACAGGGGTCTGGAAACACCATATATTTT. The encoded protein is CASSVAPGQGSGNTIYF.

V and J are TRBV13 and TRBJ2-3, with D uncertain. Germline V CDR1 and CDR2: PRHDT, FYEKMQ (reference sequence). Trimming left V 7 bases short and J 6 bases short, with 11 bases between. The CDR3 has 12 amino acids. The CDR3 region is CASTLRGDTQYF. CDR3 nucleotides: TGTGCCAGCACCCTTCGAGGCGATACGCAGTATTTT.

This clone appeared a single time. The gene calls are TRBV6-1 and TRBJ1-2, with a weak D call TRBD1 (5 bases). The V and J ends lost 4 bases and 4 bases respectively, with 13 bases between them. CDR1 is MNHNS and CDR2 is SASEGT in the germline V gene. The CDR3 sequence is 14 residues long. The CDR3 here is CASSVAGVAYGYTF. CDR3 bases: TGTGCCAGCAGTGTTGCGGGGGTCGCCTATGGCTACACCTTC.

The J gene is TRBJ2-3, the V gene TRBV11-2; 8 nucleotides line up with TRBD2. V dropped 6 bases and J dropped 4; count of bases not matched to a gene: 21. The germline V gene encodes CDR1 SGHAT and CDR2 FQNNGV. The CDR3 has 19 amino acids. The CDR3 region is CASSPGRGGAPYGADTQYF. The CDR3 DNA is TGTGCCAGCAGTCCCGGGAGGGGGGGGGCCCCCTATGGCGCAGATACGCAGTATTTT. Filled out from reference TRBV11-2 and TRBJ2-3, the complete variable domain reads EAGVAQSPRYKIIEKRQSVAFWCNPISGHATLYWYQQILGQGPKLLIQFQNNGVVDDSQLPKDRFSAERLKGVDSTLKIQPAKLEDSAVYLCASSPGRGGAPYGADTQYFGPGTRLTVL.